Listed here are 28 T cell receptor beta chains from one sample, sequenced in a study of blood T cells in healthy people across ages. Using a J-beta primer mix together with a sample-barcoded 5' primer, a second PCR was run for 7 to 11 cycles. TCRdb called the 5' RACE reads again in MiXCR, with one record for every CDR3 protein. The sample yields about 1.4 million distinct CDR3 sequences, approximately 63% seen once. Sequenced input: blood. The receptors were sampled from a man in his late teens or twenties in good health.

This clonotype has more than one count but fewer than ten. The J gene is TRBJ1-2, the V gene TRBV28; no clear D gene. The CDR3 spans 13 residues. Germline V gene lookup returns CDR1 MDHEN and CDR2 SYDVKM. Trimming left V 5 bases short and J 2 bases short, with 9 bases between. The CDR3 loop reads CASSEIQNYGYTF. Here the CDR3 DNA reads TGTGCCAGCAGTGAGATACAGAACTATGGCTACACCTTC.

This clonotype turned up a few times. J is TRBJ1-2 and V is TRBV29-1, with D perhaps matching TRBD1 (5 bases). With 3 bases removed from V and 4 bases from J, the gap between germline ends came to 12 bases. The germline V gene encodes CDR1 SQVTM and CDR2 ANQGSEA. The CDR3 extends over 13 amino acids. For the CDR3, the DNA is TGCAGCGTTGATTTGGGGCAGGTCTATGGCTACACCTTC. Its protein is CSVDLGQVYGYTF.

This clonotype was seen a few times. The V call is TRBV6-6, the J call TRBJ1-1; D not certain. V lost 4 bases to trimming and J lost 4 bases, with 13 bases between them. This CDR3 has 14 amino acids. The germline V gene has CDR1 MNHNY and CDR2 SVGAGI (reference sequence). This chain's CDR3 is CASSSITGGTEAFF. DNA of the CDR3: TGTGCCAGCAGTTCCATCACGGGCGGCACTGAAGCTTTCTTT.

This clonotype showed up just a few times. This chain's CDR3 is CASSSLRAGPRNEQYF. For the CDR3, the DNA is TGTGCCAGCAGCTCCCTGAGGGCGGGACCACGTAACGAGCAGTACTTC. The rearrangement joins TRBV7-8 to TRBJ2-5; D may be TRBD2 (6 bases). The DNA end lines up better with TRBJ2-7; the J call may be wrong. Germline CDR1 reads SGHVS; CDR2 reads FQNEAQ. The CDR3 consists of 16 residues.

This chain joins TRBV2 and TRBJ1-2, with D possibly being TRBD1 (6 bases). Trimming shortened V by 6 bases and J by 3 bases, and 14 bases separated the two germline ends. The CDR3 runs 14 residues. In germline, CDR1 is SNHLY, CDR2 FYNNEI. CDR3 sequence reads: CASRRDILDYGYTF. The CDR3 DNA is TGTGCCAGCAGGCGGGACATCTTAGACTATGGCTACACCTTC.

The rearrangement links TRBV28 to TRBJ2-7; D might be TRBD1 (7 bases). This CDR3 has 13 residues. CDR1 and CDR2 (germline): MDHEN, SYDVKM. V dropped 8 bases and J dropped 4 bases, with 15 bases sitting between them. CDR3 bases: TGTGCCAGCTTCAGGGGGGTTTCGTACGAGCAGTACTTC. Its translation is CASFRGVSYEQYF.

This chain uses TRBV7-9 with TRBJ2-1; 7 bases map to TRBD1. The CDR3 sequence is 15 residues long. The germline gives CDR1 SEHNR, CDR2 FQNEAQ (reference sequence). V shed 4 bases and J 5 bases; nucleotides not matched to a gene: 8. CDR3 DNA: TGTGCCAGCAGCTCTAGTATGACAGGGAACAATGAGCAGTTCTTC. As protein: CASSSSMTGNNEQFF.

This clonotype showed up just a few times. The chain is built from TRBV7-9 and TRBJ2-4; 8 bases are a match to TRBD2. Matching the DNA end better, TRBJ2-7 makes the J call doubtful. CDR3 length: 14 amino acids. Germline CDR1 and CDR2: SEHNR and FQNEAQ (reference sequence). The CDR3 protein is CATGRSSGSYEQYF. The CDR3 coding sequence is TGTGCCACTGGGAGATCGAGCGGGAGTTACGAGCAGTACTTC.

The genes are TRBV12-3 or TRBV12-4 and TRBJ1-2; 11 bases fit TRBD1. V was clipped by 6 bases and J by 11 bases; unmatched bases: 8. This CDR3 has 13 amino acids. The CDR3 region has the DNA TGTGCCAGCAGCCGTGGGACAGGGGGAAGTTACACCTTC. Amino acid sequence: CASSRGTGGSYTF.

CDR3 amino acids: CSARGVGLDHEQYF. The CDR3 coding sequence is TGCAGTGCTAGAGGAGTGGGACTAGATCACGAGCAGTACTTC. The chain couples TRBV20-1 to TRBJ2-7, with 8 bases identical to TRBD2. Germline V gives CDR1 DFQATT, CDR2 SNEGSKA (reference sequence). The J segment lost 5 bases and the V segment lost 1 base, leaving 7 bases of the junction unmatched. The CDR3 spans 14 residues.

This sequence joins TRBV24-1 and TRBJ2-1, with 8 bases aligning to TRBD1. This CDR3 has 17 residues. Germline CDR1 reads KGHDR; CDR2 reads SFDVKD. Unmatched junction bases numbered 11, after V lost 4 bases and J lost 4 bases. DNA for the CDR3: TGTGCCACCAGTGACCCCGGGGAGACAGGGGCTTACAATGAGCAGTTCTTC. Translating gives CATSDPGETGAYNEQFF.

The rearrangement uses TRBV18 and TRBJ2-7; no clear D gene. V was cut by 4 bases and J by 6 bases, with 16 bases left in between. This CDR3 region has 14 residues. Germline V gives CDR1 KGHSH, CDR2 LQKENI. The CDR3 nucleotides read TGTGCCAGCTCACAATCCTCACGGGCCCCCGAGCAGTACTTC. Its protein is CASSQSSRAPEQYF.

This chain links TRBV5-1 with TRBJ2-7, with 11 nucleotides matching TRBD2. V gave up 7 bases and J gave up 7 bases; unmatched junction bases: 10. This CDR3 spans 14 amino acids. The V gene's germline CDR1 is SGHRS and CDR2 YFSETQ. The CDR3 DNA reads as TGCGCCAGCGGACGACTAGCGGGGTACAATGAGCAGTACTTC. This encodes CASGRLAGYNEQYF.

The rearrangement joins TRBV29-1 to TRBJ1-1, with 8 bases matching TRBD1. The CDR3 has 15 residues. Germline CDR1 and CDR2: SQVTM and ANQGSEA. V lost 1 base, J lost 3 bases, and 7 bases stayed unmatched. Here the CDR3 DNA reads TGCAGCGTTGAAGGACAGGGGAAGCCTCACACTGAAGCTTTCTTT. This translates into CSVEGQGKPHTEAFF.

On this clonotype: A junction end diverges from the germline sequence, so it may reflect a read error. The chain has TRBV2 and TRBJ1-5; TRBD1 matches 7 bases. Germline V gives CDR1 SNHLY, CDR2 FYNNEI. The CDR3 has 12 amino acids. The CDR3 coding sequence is TGTGTCAGCAGGGGGGGCGGACAGCCCCAGCATTTT. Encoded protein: CVSRGGGQPQHF. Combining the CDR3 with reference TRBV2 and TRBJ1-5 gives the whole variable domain EPEVTQTPSHQVTQMGQEVILRCVPISNHLYFYWYRQILGQKVEFLVSFYNNEISEKSEIFDDQFSVERPDGSNFTLKIRSTKLEDSAMYFCVSRGGGQPQHFGDGTRLSIL.

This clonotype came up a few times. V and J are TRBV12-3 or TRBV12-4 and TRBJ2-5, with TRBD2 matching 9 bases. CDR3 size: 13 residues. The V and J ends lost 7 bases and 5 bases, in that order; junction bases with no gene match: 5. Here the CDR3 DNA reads TGTGCCAGCAAAGCTAGCGGGATTGAGACCCAGTACTTC. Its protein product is CASKASGIETQYF.

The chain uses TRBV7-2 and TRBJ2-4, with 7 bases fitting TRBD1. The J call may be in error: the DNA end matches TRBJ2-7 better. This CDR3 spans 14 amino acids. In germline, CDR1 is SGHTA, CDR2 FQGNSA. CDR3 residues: CASSLNRGGGEQYF. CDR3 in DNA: TGTGCCAGCAGCTTGAACAGGGGTGGAGGCGAGCAGTACTTC.

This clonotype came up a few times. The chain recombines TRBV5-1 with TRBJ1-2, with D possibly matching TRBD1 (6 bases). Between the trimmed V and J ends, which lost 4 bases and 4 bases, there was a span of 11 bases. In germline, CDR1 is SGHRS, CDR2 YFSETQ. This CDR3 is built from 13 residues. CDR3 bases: TGCGCCAGCAGCACCGACAGGAGCTATGGCTACACCTTC. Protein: CASSTDRSYGYTF. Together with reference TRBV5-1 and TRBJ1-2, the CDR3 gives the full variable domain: KAGVTQTPRYLIKTRGQQVTLSCSPISGHRSVSWYQQTPGQGLQFLFEYFSETQRNKGNFPGRFSGRQFSNSRSEMNVSTLELGDSALYLCASSTDRSYGYTFGSGTRLTVV.

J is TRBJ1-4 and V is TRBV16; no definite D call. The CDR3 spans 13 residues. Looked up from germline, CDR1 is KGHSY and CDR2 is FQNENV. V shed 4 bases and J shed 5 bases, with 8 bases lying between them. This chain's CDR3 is CASSRLGNEKLFF. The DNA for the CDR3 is TGTGCCAGCAGCCGGCTTGGAAATGAAAAACTGTTTTTT.

In DNA form, the CDR3 reads TGTGCCAGCAGTTACGAAAATCAGGGGGGCCATGGCTACACCTTC. Translated, it gives CASSYENQGGHGYTF. The V gene is TRBV6-5, the J gene TRBJ1-2; 7 nucleotides agree with TRBD1. CDR1 and CDR2 from the germline V gene are MNHEY and SVGAGI. V lost 2 bases and J lost 6; bases outside the gene matches: 9. The length of the CDR3 is 15 residues.

CDR3 loop: CASSQASGTPYEQYF. DNA for the CDR3: TGTGCCAGCAGCCAGGCTAGCGGGACCCCCTACGAGCAGTACTTC. The V gene is TRBV3-1, the J gene TRBJ2-7, with 9 bases identical to TRBD2. CDR1 is LGHDT and CDR2 is YNNKEL in the germline V gene (reference sequence). Unmatched junction bases numbered 5, after V lost 3 bases and J lost 2 bases. The CDR3 is 15 residues long.

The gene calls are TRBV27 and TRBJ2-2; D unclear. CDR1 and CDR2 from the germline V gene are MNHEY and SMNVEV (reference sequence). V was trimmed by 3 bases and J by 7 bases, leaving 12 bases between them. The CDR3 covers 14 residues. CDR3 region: CASSFVGSGGELFF. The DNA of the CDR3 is TGTGCCAGCAGTTTCGTTGGCTCTGGCGGGGAGCTGTTTTTT.

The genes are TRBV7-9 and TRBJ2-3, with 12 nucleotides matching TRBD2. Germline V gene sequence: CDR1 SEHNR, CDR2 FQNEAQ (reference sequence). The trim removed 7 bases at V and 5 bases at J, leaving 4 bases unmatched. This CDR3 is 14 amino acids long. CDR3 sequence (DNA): TGTGCCAGCAAACTAGCGGGGGGACAAGATACGCAGTATTTT. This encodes CASKLAGGQDTQYF.

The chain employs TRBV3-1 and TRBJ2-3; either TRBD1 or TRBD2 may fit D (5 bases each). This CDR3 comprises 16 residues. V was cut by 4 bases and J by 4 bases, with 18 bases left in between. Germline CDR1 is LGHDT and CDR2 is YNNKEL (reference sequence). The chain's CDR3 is CASSLPGTAGADTQYF. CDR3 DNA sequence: TGTGCCAGCAGCCTGCCCGGGACGGCGGGCGCAGATACGCAGTATTTT.

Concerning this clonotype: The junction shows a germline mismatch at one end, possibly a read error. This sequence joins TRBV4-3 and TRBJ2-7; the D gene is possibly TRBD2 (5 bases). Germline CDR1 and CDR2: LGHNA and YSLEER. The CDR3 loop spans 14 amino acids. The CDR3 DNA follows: TGCGTCAGCAGCCCCTCCCAAGAGGGTTACGAGCAGTACTTC. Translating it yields CVSSPSQEGYEQYF.

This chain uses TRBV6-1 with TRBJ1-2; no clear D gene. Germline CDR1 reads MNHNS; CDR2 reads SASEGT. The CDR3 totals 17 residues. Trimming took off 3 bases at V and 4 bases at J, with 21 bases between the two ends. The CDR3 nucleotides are TGTGCCAGCAGTGACCCTCCACAGCTACGACCTCTCTATGGCTACACCTTC. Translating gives CASSDPPQLRPLYGYTF.

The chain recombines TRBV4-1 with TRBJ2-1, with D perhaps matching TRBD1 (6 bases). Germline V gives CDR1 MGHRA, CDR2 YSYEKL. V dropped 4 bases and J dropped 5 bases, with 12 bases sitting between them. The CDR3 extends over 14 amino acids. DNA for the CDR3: TGCGCCAGCAGCCGAGAGACAGGCGACAATGAGCAGTTCTTC. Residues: CASSRETGDNEQFF.

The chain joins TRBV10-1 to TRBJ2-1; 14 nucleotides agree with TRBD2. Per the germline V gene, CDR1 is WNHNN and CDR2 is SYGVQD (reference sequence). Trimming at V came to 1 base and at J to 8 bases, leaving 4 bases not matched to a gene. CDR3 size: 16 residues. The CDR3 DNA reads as TGCGCCAGCAGTGAGTTTGGACTAGCGGGAGGTTATGAGCAGTTCTTC. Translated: CASSEFGLAGGYEQFF.